Below, 16 T cell receptor beta chains from the same sample are listed, as sequenced in a study of Ad26.COV2.S vaccination and SARS-CoV-2 variants. The repertoire was sequenced with immunoSEQ multiplex PCR; TCRdb's copy has only in-frame clones and lacks some. The data show 300,000 to 400,000 clones, about 85% seen once. Treatment meaning: roughly 18 received Ad26.COV2.S at low or high dose, single or two shots; a few received placebo; per-sample allocation not given. Sample collection was performed on day 63 after the first vaccine or placebo injection. The source material was peripheral blood, sampled in a trial of Ad26.COV2.S vaccine versus placebo. The receptors come from a person aged 18-60 years who received the Ad26.COV2.S COVID-19 vaccine or a placebo.

This clone was seen only a few times. The chain joins TRBV7-9 to TRBJ2-1, with no clear D. V was clipped by 3 bases and J by 8 bases, with 5 bases between them. Per the germline V gene, CDR1 is SEHNR and CDR2 is FQNEAQ (reference sequence). CDR3 length: 11 residues. CDR3: CASSFYDEQFF. The CDR3 region has the DNA TGTGCCAGCAGCTTTTACGATGAGCAGTTCTTC.

The chain combines TRBV6-5 with TRBJ1-2; the D is unclear. Germline assignment: CDR1 MNHEY and CDR2 SVGAGI. The CDR3 has 14 amino acids. Trimming took 4 bases from V and 5 from J, leaving 14 bases between them. Written as DNA, the CDR3 is TGTGCCAGCAGTTTTTACCCAGGACCATATGGCTACACCTTC. Translating it yields CASSFYPGPYGYTF.

About this clone: The sample holds other DNA sequences that translate to the same CDR3. The chain links TRBV28 to TRBJ1-6; TRBD1 matches 7 bases. The CDR3 runs 14 residues. CDR1 is MDHEN and CDR2 is SYDVKM in the germline V gene. The V segment lost 6 bases and the J segment 5 bases; nucleotides outside the gene matches: 4. The CDR3 protein is CASSSTGDNSPLHF. CDR3 sequence (DNA): TGTGCCAGCAGCTCAACAGGGGATAATTCACCCCTCCACTTT.

The rearrangement uses TRBV19 and TRBJ2-1, with D hard to call. The CDR3 loop spans 14 amino acids. The germline V and J ends were trimmed by 3 bases and 3 bases, with 9 bases remaining between them. Germline CDR1 LNHDA, CDR2 SQIVND (reference sequence). As DNA, the CDR3 is TGTGCCAGTAGTATGGTCAGATACTACAATGAGCAGTTCTTC. Translated: CASSMVRYYNEQFF.

V and J are TRBV2 and TRBJ2-7; 7 bases map to TRBD1. J lost 4 bases, V lost 4 bases, and 1 base had no gene match. CDR1 and CDR2 (germline): SNHLY, FYNNEI. The CDR3 runs to 12 residues. CDR3 coding DNA: TGTGCCAGCAGTGCAGGGGGATACGAGCAGTACTTC. It yields the protein CASSAGGYEQYF. The full variable domain, rest sourced from reference TRBV2 and TRBJ2-7, is EPEVTQTPSHQVTQMGQEVILRCVPISNHLYFYWYRQILGQKVEFLVSFYNNEISEKSEIFDDQFSVERPDGSNFTLKIRSTKLEDSAMYFCASSAGGYEQYFGPGTRLTVT.

The rearrangement uses TRBV28 and TRBJ2-1; 12 positions agree with TRBD2. The junction had 15 bases not matched to a gene; V was cut back by 6 bases and J by 15 bases. Germline V gene data show CDR1 as MDHEN and CDR2 as SYDVKM. The CDR3 extends over 15 amino acids. The CDR3, as DNA: TGTGCCAGCAGCGGCGGACTAGCGGGGTTGTCGTCCCTGTTCTTC. Its protein product is CASSGGLAGLSSLFF.

This chain links TRBV4-3 with TRBJ2-7, with 7 positions matching TRBD1. V lost 0 bases and J lost 2; bases outside the gene matches: 7. The CDR3 is 16 amino acids. Germline CDR1 LGHNA, CDR2 YSLEER. CDR3 DNA sequence: TGCGCCAGCAGCCAAGATTCTAGGCAGGGGGCCTACGAGCAGTACTTC. Translating gives CASSQDSRQGAYEQYF.

This chain connects TRBV20-1 to TRBJ2-5, with D maybe TRBD1 (5 bases). Germline V CDR1 and CDR2: DFQATT, SNEGSKA (reference sequence). This CDR3 contains 12 residues. The V and J ends lost 3 bases and 5 bases respectively, with 10 bases between them. CDR3 loop: CSASLGRETQYF. In DNA form, the CDR3 reads TGCAGTGCTAGTCTGGGGCGGGAGACCCAGTACTTC.

The chain employs TRBV12-5 and TRBJ2-7; 9 nucleotides align to TRBD1. The germline V gene encodes CDR1 LGHNT and CDR2 FRNRAP. This CDR3 is built from 14 residues. V trimming: 1 base; J trimming: 3 bases; junction bases outside the gene matches: 1. The CDR3 nucleotides are TGTGCTAGTGGTTTGGGGGACAGGGACTACGAGCAGTACTTC. It yields the protein CASGLGDRDYEQYF. The full variable domain, with the rest looked up from reference TRBV12-5 and TRBJ2-7, is DARVTQTPRHKVTEMGQEVTMRCQPILGHNTVFWYRQTMMQGLELLAYFRNRAPLDDSGMPKDRFSAEMPDATLATLKIQPSEPRDSAVYFCASGLGDRDYEQYFGPGTRLTVT.

The rearrangement joins TRBV3-1 (or the pseudogene TRBV3-2) to TRBJ2-1; D is possibly TRBD2 (6 bases). V was cut by 1 base and J by 7 bases, with 17 bases left in between. Germline CDR1 LGHDT, CDR2 YNNKEL (reference sequence). The CDR3 is made up of 16 amino acids. CDR3 loop: CASSQAPPQAGNEQFF. DNA of the CDR3: TGTGCCAGCAGCCAAGCCCCACCCCAGGCGGGGAATGAGCAGTTCTTC.

The chain combines TRBV5-4 with TRBJ1-2, with D unresolved. CDR1 SGHNT and CDR2 YYREEE come from the germline V gene (reference sequence). The CDR3 totals 16 residues. Trimming stripped 0 bases from V and 0 bases from J, with 12 bases between. The CDR3 bases are TGTGCCAGCAGCTTGGCCGGGGATCCTGCTAACTATGGCTACACCTTC. It specifies CASSLAGDPANYGYTF.

This clone was counted only a few times. The chain couples TRBV30 to TRBJ2-1; the D gene could be TRBD1 or TRBD2 (5 bases each). V lost 2 bases to trimming and J lost 1 base, with 18 bases between them. This CDR3 has 17 residues. In germline, CDR1 is GTSNPN, CDR2 SVGIG (reference sequence). CDR3 sequence (DNA): TGTGCCTGGAGTACTACTACGGGACCCCTTTCCTACAATGAGCAGTTCTTC. It yields the protein CAWSTTTGPLSYNEQFF.

The V and J genes are TRBV7-9 and TRBJ2-7; 7 positions match TRBD2. The V segment lost 2 bases and the J segment 2 bases; nucleotides outside the gene matches: 15. This CDR3 is 18 amino acids long. In germline, CDR1 is SEHNR, CDR2 FQNEAQ (reference sequence). In nucleotides, the CDR3 is TGTGCCAGCAGCTTAATTGCCAACCCCGGGACTACTGCCTACGAGCAGTACTTC. It specifies CASSLIANPGTTAYEQYF.

This chain connects TRBV27 to TRBJ2-7; D gene uncertain. This CDR3 region has 13 residues. Germline V gene lookup returns CDR1 MNHEY and CDR2 SMNVEV (reference sequence). V gave up 2 bases and J gave up 0 bases, with 5 bases separating them. In DNA, the CDR3 is TGTGCCAGCAGTTTACGGGTCTCCTACGAGCAGTACTTC. As protein: CASSLRVSYEQYF.

V gene TRBV5-6 combines with J gene TRBJ2-3; tentatively, D is TRBD2 (5 bases). The CDR3 contains 13 residues. Trimming removed 4 bases from V and 1 base from J, with 7 bases in between. The germline V gene encodes CDR1 SGHDT and CDR2 YYEEEE. In DNA, the CDR3 is TGTGCCAGCAGCATTAGCGGCACAGATACGCAGTATTTT. Translated: CASSISGTDTQYF. Together with reference TRBV5-6 and TRBJ2-3, the CDR3 gives the full variable domain: DAGVTQSPTHLIKTRGQQVTLRCSPKSGHDTVSWYQQALGQGPQFIFQYYEEEERQRGNFPDRFSGHQFPNYSSELNVNALLLGDSALYLCASSISGTDTQYFGPGTRLTVL.

CDR3 loop: CATSPNYNEQFF. The DNA for the CDR3 is TGTGCCACCAGCCCAAACTACAATGAGCAGTTCTTC. The chain couples TRBV15 to TRBJ2-1; D is ambiguous. Looked up from germline, CDR1 is LNHNV and CDR2 is YYDKDF (reference sequence). The CDR3 length is 12 residues. Trimming pared 5 bases from V and 3 bases from J, leaving 5 bases between.